These 27 T cell receptor beta chains came from one sample sequenced in a study of blood T cell repertoires in COVID-19. Assay: immunoSEQ multiplex PCR; the TCRdb copy retains only in-frame clones and omits some. The data contain 240,000 or so clones, about 86% of them singletons. Material: peripheral blood. Receptor source: a woman aged 25 to 39 who had recovered from COVID-19.

The chain links TRBV9 to TRBJ1-1; D is perhaps TRBD1 (6 bases). The CDR3 loop spans 13 amino acids. The germline V and J ends were trimmed by 0 bases and 3 bases, with 6 bases remaining between them. CDR1 SGDLS and CDR2 YYNGEE come from the germline V gene. CDR3 nucleotides: TGTGCCAGCAGCGTAGCAGGGGACACTGAAGCTTTCTTT. Its protein product is CASSVAGDTEAFF. The full variable domain, rest sourced from reference TRBV9 and TRBJ1-1, is DSGVTQTPKHLITATGQRVTLRCSPRSGDLSVYWYQQSLDQGLQFLIQYYNGEERAKGNILERFSAQQFPDLHSELNLSSLELGDSALYFCASSVAGDTEAFFGQGTRLTVV.

The CDR3 DNA follows: TGTGCCAGCAGCCTTCGGACTAGCGGGGGGGCGGACACCGGGGAGCTGTTTTTT. Encoded protein: CASSLRTSGGADTGELFF. The genes are TRBV7-2 and TRBJ2-2; 15 bases are a match to TRBD2. Germline V gene data show CDR1 as SGHTA and CDR2 as FQGNSA. CDR3 size: 18 residues. J lost 3 bases, V lost 5 bases, and 7 bases had no gene match.

The chain recombines TRBV5-5 with TRBJ2-6; tentative D call: TRBD1 (5 bases). The germline gives CDR1 SGHKS, CDR2 YYEKEE (reference sequence). The CDR3 is made up of 17 amino acids. Trimming removed 0 bases from V and 0 bases from J, with 10 bases in between. Here the CDR3 reads CASSLALRVSGANVLTF. The CDR3 DNA reads as TGTGCCAGCAGCTTGGCTCTCAGGGTCTCTGGGGCCAACGTCCTGACTTTC. The full variable domain, completed using reference TRBV5-5 and TRBJ2-6, is DAGVTQSPTHLIKTRGQQVTLRCSPISGHKSVSWYQQVLGQGPQFIFQYYEKEERGRGNFPDRFSARQFPNYSSELNVNALLLGDSALYLCASSLALRVSGANVLTFGAGSRLTVL.

The CDR3 DNA sequence: TGTGCCAGCAGTTATTTGTTTCTAGCCAAAAACATTCAGTACTTC. It translates to CASSYLFLAKNIQYF. The V call is TRBV2, the J call TRBJ2-4; D is ambiguous. V was shortened by 5 bases and J by 0 bases, with 11 bases between the two germline ends. The germline gives CDR1 SNHLY, CDR2 FYNNEI. The CDR3 has 15 amino acids.

The chain uses TRBV7-9 and TRBJ2-3, with 13 bases lining up with TRBD2. CDR3 length equals 18 residues. Germline CDR1 is SEHNR and CDR2 is FQNEAQ (reference sequence). Trimming removed 4 bases from V and 3 bases from J; junction bases left unmatched: 10. This CDR3 is CASSSGTSGVVGTDTQYF. CDR3 nucleotide sequence: TGTGCCAGCAGCTCCGGGACTAGCGGGGTGGTAGGTACAGATACGCAGTATTTT.

The gene calls are TRBV5-4 and TRBJ2-2; D gene uncertain. V was shortened by 3 bases and J by 7 bases, with 7 bases between the two germline ends. CDR1 and CDR2 from the germline V gene are SGHNT and YYREEE (reference sequence). The CDR3 is 12 residues long. CDR3 DNA: TGTGCCAGCAGCTCTGTAATCGGGGAGCTGTTTTTT. Its protein is CASSSVIGELFF.

This clone was seen a handful of times. This chain links TRBV5-1 with TRBJ2-3; 9 nucleotides match TRBD1. The germline CDR1 and CDR2 sequences are SGHRS and YFSETQ. The V and J ends lost 4 bases and 4 bases, in that order; junction bases with no gene match: 10. CDR3 size: 16 residues. This CDR3 reads CASSDLGTGRPDTQYF. In DNA, the CDR3 is TGCGCCAGCAGCGACCTCGGGACAGGGCGACCAGATACGCAGTATTTT.

V gene TRBV5-5 combines with J gene TRBJ2-6; 7 nucleotides align to TRBD1. This CDR3 spans 19 amino acids. J gave up 0 bases and V 1 base, and 10 bases lay outside the gene matches. Germline V gene sequence: CDR1 SGHKS, CDR2 YYEKEE (reference sequence). CDR3 DNA sequence: TGTGCCAGCAGCTTGTCTTACAGGGGAAAGGGCTCTGGGGCCAACGTCCTGACTTTC. This sequence encodes CASSLSYRGKGSGANVLTF.

CDR3: CASSSSPSGESGANEKLFF. Written as DNA, the CDR3 is TGTGCCAGCAGCTCGTCACCCTCGGGGGAATCTGGCGCTAATGAAAAACTGTTTTTT. The chain links TRBV7-9 to TRBJ1-4, with D maybe TRBD1 (5 bases). The CDR3 covers 19 residues. Germline CDR1 and CDR2: SEHNR and FQNEAQ (reference sequence). V was trimmed by 4 bases and J by 3 bases, leaving 24 bases between them.

J is TRBJ1-3 and V is TRBV7-9, with D perhaps TRBD1 (5 bases). The V and J ends lost 4 bases and 0 bases respectively, with 13 bases between them. The length of the CDR3 is 16 residues. The germline V gene encodes CDR1 SEHNR and CDR2 FQNEAQ (reference sequence). CDR3 region: CASSSEQVLSGNTIYF. The CDR3 DNA follows: TGTGCCAGCAGCTCGGAACAGGTTCTCTCTGGAAACACCATATATTTT.

The chain is built from TRBV11-2 and TRBJ2-5; 9 bases line up with TRBD2. CDR1 is SGHAT and CDR2 is FQNNGV in the germline V gene. The CDR3 consists of 15 residues. The V segment lost 1 base and the J segment 5 bases; nucleotides outside the gene matches: 5. The CDR3 nucleotides read TGTGCCAGCAGCTTAGGGGCGGGGGGGCGCGAGACCCAGTACTTC. Encoded protein: CASSLGAGGRETQYF.

The V and J genes are TRBV6-5 and TRBJ1-2; 11 nucleotides match TRBD1. The junction had 4 bases not matched to a gene; V was cut back by 6 bases and J by 7 bases. Germline V lookup: CDR1 MNHEY, CDR2 SVGAGI. The CDR3 has 13 residues. The CDR3 loop is CASSGQGAAGYTF. In DNA, the CDR3 is TGTGCCAGCAGCGGACAGGGGGCTGCTGGCTACACCTTC.

The genes are TRBV5-4 and TRBJ2-5, with D possibly TRBD2 on 6 matching bases. The CDR3 loop spans 16 amino acids. Trimming took 2 bases from V and 5 from J, leaving 19 bases between them. CDR1 is SGHNT, CDR2 YYREEE, per germline (reference sequence). As DNA, the CDR3 is TGTGCCAGCAGCTTCCGCCGACTAGTAGGTTCGGAGACCCAGTACTTC. As protein: CASSFRRLVGSETQYF.

This clone was recorded only once. J is TRBJ2-1 and V is TRBV7-9, with D possibly matching TRBD1 (6 bases). The CDR3 consists of 17 residues. Trimming removed 5 bases at V and 3 bases at J, with 20 bases between. The germline CDR1 and CDR2 sequences are SEHNR and FQNEAQ (reference sequence). The CDR3 spells CASSPVPLRGYYNEQFF. CDR3 nucleotides: TGTGCCAGCAGCCCCGTTCCCCTCAGGGGTTACTACAATGAGCAGTTCTTC.

The rearrangement links TRBV9 to TRBJ2-2, with 9 bases lining up with TRBD2. This CDR3 comprises 17 residues. Germline trimming cut 1 base from V and 0 bases from J; bases unmatched to any gene: 4. Germline lookup yields CDR1 SGDLS and CDR2 YYNGEE. The DNA for the CDR3 is TGTGCCAGCAGCGTAACTAGCGGGCACGCGAACACCGGGGAGCTGTTTTTT. It specifies CASSVTSGHANTGELFF.

This clone was seen once. This chain joins TRBV27 and TRBJ1-1; no definite D call. V dropped 0 bases and J dropped 10 bases, with 9 bases sitting between them. This CDR3 comprises 12 residues. The germline V gene has CDR1 MNHEY and CDR2 SMNVEV (reference sequence). The CDR3 DNA sequence: TGTGCCAGCAGTTTATCCGATGGGCGAGCTTTCTTT. Its translation is CASSLSDGRAFF.

This chain joins TRBV7-2 and TRBJ2-3, with D unclear. The CDR3 covers 17 residues. Germline-derived CDR1 and CDR2 are SGHTA and FQGNSA. Trimming cost V 4 bases and J 4 bases, with 21 bases left between them. In DNA, the CDR3 is TGTGCCAGCAGCTCCGAGACGGGTTTTGGTAGGCCAGATACGCAGTATTTT. Protein sequence: CASSSETGFGRPDTQYF.

The chain employs TRBV6-2 or TRBV6-3 and TRBJ1-2; D is unresolved. V lost 0 bases to trimming and J lost 0 bases, with 14 bases between them. Germline lookup yields CDR1 MNHEY and CDR2 SVGEGT. CDR3 length: 17 residues. In nucleotides, the CDR3 is TGTGCCAGCAGTTACTCCACAGTGCGCTATTCTAACTATGGCTACACCTTC. It encodes CASSYSTVRYSNYGYTF.

The chain has TRBV4-1 and TRBJ2-1, with 8 bases lining up with TRBD2. The junction had 7 bases not matched to a gene; V was cut back by 0 bases and J by 9 bases. The CDR3 totals 15 residues. Germline lookup yields CDR1 MGHRA and CDR2 YSYEKL. Here the CDR3 DNA reads TGCGCCAGCAGCCAAGACGGGGGGGCCTACGGTGAGCAGTTCTTC. Protein product: CASSQDGGAYGEQFF.

The chain joins TRBV7-9 to TRBJ1-1; D not certain. CDR1 is SEHNR, CDR2 FQNEAQ, per germline (reference sequence). This CDR3 has 12 amino acids. V lost 8 bases to trimming and J lost 2 bases, with 9 bases between them. CDR3 DNA sequence: TGTGCCAGCGGGGAGGGAAACACTGAAGCTTTCTTT. Protein: CASGEGNTEAFF.

V is TRBV5-6 and J is TRBJ2-5; TRBD2 agrees at 10 bases. Losses at the gene ends were 4 bases for V and 5 bases for J; bases not matched to a gene: 5. CDR1 and CDR2 from the germline V gene are SGHDT and YYEEEE. CDR3 length equals 14 residues. The CDR3 region has the DNA TGTGCCAGCAGCCTCGGGACTAGCGTGGAGACCCAGTACTTC. Translating gives CASSLGTSVETQYF.

The CDR3 loop is CASSRDRGQDTEAFF. CDR3 coding DNA: TGTGCCAGCAGCCGGGACAGGGGGCAGGACACTGAAGCTTTCTTT. This chain joins TRBV6-5 and TRBJ1-1; 12 bases are a match to TRBD1. The V gene's germline CDR1 is MNHEY and CDR2 SVGAGI. The CDR3 totals 15 residues. Trimming removed 6 bases from V and 3 bases from J; junction bases left unmatched: 5.

The rearrangement uses TRBV7-9 and TRBJ2-3; 11 positions match TRBD2. The CDR3 is 16 residues long. Germline lookup yields CDR1 SEHNR and CDR2 FQNEAQ (reference sequence). The V segment lost 5 bases and the J segment 2 bases; nucleotides outside the gene matches: 6. For the CDR3, the DNA is TGTGCCAGCAGCGAAAGACTAGCGGGGAACACAGATACGCAGTATTTT. Translated, it gives CASSERLAGNTDTQYF. Variable domain in full (rest from reference TRBV7-9 and TRBJ2-3): DTGVSQNPRHKITKRGQNVTFRCDPISEHNRLYWYRQTLGQGPEFLTYFQNEAQLEKSRLLSDRFSAERPKGSFSTLEIQRTEQGDSAMYLCASSERLAGNTDTQYFGPGTRLTVL.

Written as DNA, the CDR3 is TGTGCCAGCAGCGTAAATGGGGGGGCCCTGGCAGATACGCAGTATTTT. Translated: CASSVNGGALADTQYF. V usage is TRBV9 and J usage is TRBJ2-3, with a weak D call TRBD2 (7 bases). V was clipped by 1 base and J by 4 bases, with 16 bases between them. This CDR3 has 16 amino acids. In germline, CDR1 is SGDLS, CDR2 YYNGEE.

The chain employs TRBV28 and TRBJ2-1; 9 bases fit TRBD1. J lost 4 bases, V lost 6 bases, and 4 bases had no gene match. The CDR3 is 14 amino acids. Per the germline V gene, CDR1 is MDHEN and CDR2 is SYDVKM. The CDR3: CASRGTGTYNEQFF. The CDR3 region has the DNA TGTGCCAGCAGGGGGACAGGGACTTACAATGAGCAGTTCTTC.

This rearrangement joins TRBV3-1 (or the pseudogene TRBV3-2) to TRBJ2-4, with TRBD1 identical over 7 bases. The CDR3 is made up of 17 amino acids. CDR1 is LGHDT and CDR2 is YNNKEL in the germline V gene (reference sequence). After removal of 2 bases from V and 1 base from J, the junction contained 8 bases not matched to a gene. In DNA, the CDR3 is TGTGCCAGCAGCCAAAGGGGGCGTTGGATGGCCAAAAACATTCAGTACTTC. Its protein product is CASSQRGRWMAKNIQYF.

V is TRBV18 and J is TRBJ1-1; 8 nucleotides align to TRBD1. Trimming took 8 bases from V and 2 from J; bases not matched to a gene: 7. CDR3 length: 14 residues. Germline loops: CDR1 KGHSH, CDR2 LQKENI. The CDR3 nucleotides read TGTGCCAGCAGGCCAGGGGGCGCAAACACTGAAGCTTTCTTT. Translated: CASRPGGANTEAFF.